This paragraph covers one T cell receptor beta chain sequence. This clonotype came up many times. It lacks a known antigen. Base qualities are not at hand, and no much larger clone is one base apart. These data come from a study of T-cell reconstitution after alpha-beta-depleted transplantation in children (TCRdb year 2016). A note on the overall study: T-cell immune reconstitution after TCRalphabeta/CD19-depleted allogeneic hematopoietic cell transplantation in children was quantitatively tracked in the study by means of TCR repertoire profiling. Results and caveats for the whole study, not just this receptor: The apparently early recovery of alphabetaT-cell counts about two months after transplant reportedly depended on only several hundred rapidly expanded clones that came from non-depleted graft cells. In some patients, the high TCRbeta diversity seen at day 60 was put down to recipient T cells and intrathymic progenitors that had survived conditioning. The frequencies of hyperexpanded clones fell over the following months, and after one year, T-cell counts and TCRbeta diversity were mostly attributed to newly produced T cells.

The treatment or condition label on this specimen signifies: allogeneic hematopoietic cell transplantation with graft depleted of TCRalphabeta T cells and CD19 B cells. The transplant recipients were children given TCRalphabeta/CD19-depleted allogeneic hematopoietic cell grafts. Trimmed from V: 0 bases; trimmed from J: 6 bases; junction bases lacking a gene match: 5. The germline V gene gives CDR1 as LGHNA and CDR2 as YSLEER. There are 14 amino acids in the CDR3, from cysteine to phenylalanine inclusive. Solely the CDR3 DNA is kept, with 42 bases framed from the first base. Library prep was done by PCR. TCRdb lists the instrument as Illumina HiSeq 2500. TCR library preparation used molecular barcoding, with unique molecular identifiers applied to normalize quantification of the TCRbeta repertoire. TCRdb itself trimmed the public reads at Q25 with fastp, ran MiXCR and retained productive beta chains. Identical CDR3 protein sequences are pooled into one entry, listed with their most common genes and DNA. A total of 200,000 to 250,000 distinct CDR3 sequences appear in this sample, 9.5% to 13% of them only once. Over 25% of the sample comes from the top ten.

Material: PBMCs, obtained before TCRalphabeta/CD19-depleted stem cell transplant. The chain links TRBV4-3 with TRBJ2-7; 7 junctional bases match TRBD2. The receptor was isolated from a child under two years old with acute myeloid leukemia, due to receive a stem cell transplant. The CDR3 has the sequence CASSQDLWGGEQYF. The nucleotide sequence is TGCGCCAGCAGCCAAGATCTCTGGGGGGGCGAGCAGTACTTC.